The 5 T cell receptor beta chains presented below share a single source sample, sequenced in a study of blood T cell repertoires in COVID-19. Some clones are missing from TCRdb's copy, which holds only in-frame ones; the method was immunoSEQ multiplex PCR. In the table there are approximately 260,000 clones, 75% to 85% of which are singletons. The specimen sequenced was peripheral blood. The receptors were sampled from a woman aged 55-75 years with active or convalescent COVID-19.

The CDR3 is CASSLRTRQEQDGYTF. The CDR3 bases are TGTGCCAGCAGCCTCAGAACTAGACAGGAGCAGGATGGCTACACCTTC. The chain links TRBV19 to TRBJ1-2; weak D call: TRBD1 (6 bases). V was pared by 9 bases and J by 6 bases, with 26 bases between. Germline V CDR1 and CDR2: LNHDA, SQIVND (reference sequence). CDR3 size: 16 residues.

The chain is built from TRBV5-4 and TRBJ1-2, with D tentatively TRBD1 (5 bases). V lost 4 bases to trimming and J lost 4 bases, with 14 bases between them. Germline V gene lookup returns CDR1 SGHNT and CDR2 YYREEE (reference sequence). The CDR3 runs 14 residues. DNA of the CDR3: TGTGCCAGCAGCCCGGACACCCTTGGCTATGGCTACACCTTC. Translated, it gives CASSPDTLGYGYTF. The variable domain in full, completed from reference TRBV5-4 and TRBJ1-2, reads ETGVTQSPTHLIKTRGQQVTLRCSSQSGHNTVSWYQQALGQGPQFIFQYYREEENGRGNFPPRFSGLQFPNYSSELNVNALELDDSALYLCASSPDTLGYGYTFGSGTRLTVV.

The rearrangement joins TRBV28 to TRBJ1-2, with D possibly matching TRBD1 (6 bases). The germline CDR1 and CDR2 sequences are MDHEN and SYDVKM. CDR3 length equals 15 residues. The V end lost 5 bases, the J end lost 2 bases, and 15 bases lay between the germline ends. CDR3 sequence (DNA): TGTGCCAGCAGTGCCCCAGGGGCCAGGAACTATGGCTACACCTTC. Its translation is CASSAPGARNYGYTF.

The chain couples TRBV2 to TRBJ1-2; D is undetermined. The CDR3 is made up of 13 amino acids. V lost 2 bases, J lost 5 bases, and 9 bases lay in between. Germline lookup yields CDR1 SNHLY and CDR2 FYNNEI. The CDR3 nucleotides are TGTGCCAGCAGTGAACTCAGGATTTATGGCTACACCTTC. Protein product: CASSELRIYGYTF.

This clone was counted between two and nine times. This chain uses TRBV4-3 with TRBJ1-2; D is unclear. Germline-derived CDR1 and CDR2 are LGHNA and YSLEER. This CDR3 is 17 amino acids long. Trimming shortened V by 0 bases and J by 3 bases, and 17 bases separated the two germline ends. The CDR3, as DNA: TGCGCCAGCAGCCAAGAATTGGTCCGAGGGAGAGACTATGGCTACACCTTC. This translates into CASSQELVRGRDYGYTF.